Shown below are 30 T cell receptor beta chains from a single sample sequenced in a study of cytomegalovirus exposure and HLA in healthy donors. Primers included in the PCR were 60 Vbeta and 13 Jbeta primers. Only in-frame clones appear in the TCRdb table, and some are missing; sequencing was by immunoSEQ multiplex PCR. The sample spans 180,000 or so clones; the ten largest clones claim approximately 0.82%. Sequencing was carried out using PBMCs. The receptor source for this set is a woman between 18 and 29 years old in good health and CMV-seropositive.

The chain links TRBV6-6 to TRBJ1-2; no definite D call. The CDR3 is 15 residues long. The germline CDR1 and CDR2 sequences are MNHNY and SVGAGI (reference sequence). Trimming stripped 3 bases from V and 7 bases from J, with 18 bases between. In DNA, the CDR3 is TGTGCCAGCAGTTATAAGGAGGGCAATGGGCCTGGCTACACCTTC. Its protein product is CASSYKEGNGPGYTF.

The chain has TRBV5-1 and TRBJ2-2, with 8 positions matching TRBD2. Germline trimming cut 2 bases from V and 4 bases from J; bases unmatched to any gene: 7. Germline CDR1 reads SGHRS; CDR2 reads YFSETQ. The CDR3 has 16 amino acids. The CDR3 coding sequence is TGCGCCAGCAGCTTCCGAGCGGGAGAGGGCACCGGGGAGCTGTTTTTT. It is translated as CASSFRAGEGTGELFF.

The chain recombines TRBV19 with TRBJ1-2; TRBD1 aligns across 7 bases. Germline V CDR1 and CDR2: LNHDA, SQIVND (reference sequence). CDR3 length: 15 residues. The V segment lost 4 bases and the J segment 3 bases; nucleotides outside the gene matches: 8. Here the CDR3 reads CASSRTGSQYYGYTF. In DNA, the CDR3 is TGTGCCAGTAGTAGGACAGGCTCCCAATACTATGGCTACACCTTC. Using reference TRBV19 and TRBJ1-2 for the parts outside the CDR3, the full variable domain is DGGITQSPKYLFRKEGQNVTLSCEQNLNHDAMYWYRQDPGQGLRLIYYSQIVNDFQKGDIAEGYSVSREKKESFPLTVTSAQKNPTAFYLCASSRTGSQYYGYTFGSGTRLTVV.

The chain links TRBV6-1 to TRBJ1-5; D is unclear. V lost 3 bases and J lost 7, with 10 bases in between. This CDR3 has 13 residues. Per the germline V gene, CDR1 is MNHNS and CDR2 is SASEGT. CDR3 protein: CASSEAEAQPQHF. The CDR3 bases are TGTGCCAGCAGTGAGGCGGAAGCACAGCCCCAGCATTTT.

The J gene is TRBJ2-3, the V gene TRBV19; 7 nucleotides agree with TRBD1. The V and J ends lost 4 bases and 5 bases, in that order; junction bases with no gene match: 6. CDR3 length: 14 residues. Germline V gene data show CDR1 as LNHDA and CDR2 as SQIVND (reference sequence). In DNA, the CDR3 is TGTGCCAGTAGTACCCCGGGACAGCGAGATACGCAGTATTTT. This sequence encodes CASSTPGQRDTQYF.

About this clone itself: Other DNA sequences of this sample code for an identical CDR3. The genes are TRBV7-9 and TRBJ2-5; the match to TRBD1 covers 8 bases. The CDR3 length is 14 residues. V lost 7 bases, J lost 3 bases, and 7 bases stayed unmatched. Germline loops: CDR1 SEHNR, CDR2 FQNEAQ (reference sequence). CDR3 sequence (DNA): TGTGCCAGCACTCTTAACAGGGGGGAAGAGACCCAGTACTTC. It is translated as CASTLNRGEETQYF.

This rearrangement joins TRBV6-5 to TRBJ1-1; D is perhaps TRBD1 (5 bases). The germline V gene encodes CDR1 MNHEY and CDR2 SVGAGI. The V end was cut by 6 bases, the J end by 6 bases, with 14 bases between. There are 13 residues in the CDR3. The CDR3 DNA reads TGTGCCAGCAGAAGGCAGGGAAAGGCTGAAGCTTTCTTT. Protein sequence: CASRRQGKAEAFF.

The rearrangement links TRBV11-3 to TRBJ1-1, with 9 bases matching TRBD1. The CDR3 runs to 16 residues. Trimming removed 5 bases from V and 1 base from J; junction bases left unmatched: 8. Per the germline V gene, CDR1 is SGHNT and CDR2 is YENEEA. CDR3 nucleotide sequence: TGTGCCAGCAGCCTTCTAGGACAGGGGTGGAACACTGAAGCTTTCTTT. This encodes CASSLLGQGWNTEAFF.

This chain joins TRBV4-2 and TRBJ2-3; 10 positions match TRBD2. The CDR3 runs 16 residues. V trimming: 2 bases; J trimming: 4 bases; junction bases outside the gene matches: 6. CDR1 and CDR2 from the germline V gene are LGHNA and YNFKEQ. DNA for the CDR3: TGTGCCAGCAGCCAATCACTAGCGGGAAGCGCAGATACGCAGTATTTT. Protein product: CASSQSLAGSADTQYF.

The gene calls are TRBV30 and TRBJ1-1, with D perhaps matching TRBD1 (6 bases). Trimming took off 0 bases at V and 2 bases at J, with 16 bases between the two ends. Germline CDR1 is GTSNPN and CDR2 is SVGIG (reference sequence). The CDR3 has 16 amino acids. The CDR3 protein is CAWSVPPGTTNTEAFF. The CDR3 nucleotides read TGTGCCTGGAGTGTACCTCCCGGGACAACCAACACTGAAGCTTTCTTT.

This sequence joins TRBV7-2 and TRBJ1-5, with D hard to call. This CDR3 is 14 amino acids long. Germline CDR1 SGHTA, CDR2 FQGNSA. V lost 2 bases and J 6 bases, leaving 11 bases between the germline ends. CDR3 residues: CASSLISVGQPQHF. The CDR3 nucleotides are TGTGCCAGCAGCTTAATCTCGGTCGGTCAGCCCCAGCATTTT.

The V call is TRBV6-1, the J call TRBJ1-1, with 7 bases lining up with TRBD1. The CDR3 is 16 amino acids. Trimming took 2 bases from V and 0 from J; bases not matched to a gene: 6. CDR1 is MNHNS and CDR2 is SASEGT in the germline V gene. The CDR3 DNA sequence: TGTGCCAGCAGTGAACTCCGGACAGGATTGAACACTGAAGCTTTCTTT. Translation: CASSELRTGLNTEAFF.

The chain is built from TRBV11-2 and TRBJ2-4, with TRBD2 as a possible D gene (6 bases). There are 16 residues in the CDR3. V lost 5 bases, J lost 8 bases, and 22 bases lay in between. Germline V gene sequence: CDR1 SGHAT, CDR2 FQNNGV. The CDR3 loop reads CASSLPGGGARDIQYF. The CDR3 nucleotides read TGTGCCAGCAGCCTCCCGGGTGGAGGGGCGAGAGACATTCAGTACTTC. Together with reference TRBV11-2 and TRBJ2-4, the CDR3 gives the full variable domain: EAGVAQSPRYKIIEKRQSVAFWCNPISGHATLYWYQQILGQGPKLLIQFQNNGVVDDSQLPKDRFSAERLKGVDSTLKIQPAKLEDSAVYLCASSLPGGGARDIQYFGAGTRLSVL.

The chain couples TRBV5-6 to TRBJ2-3, with a possible D match to TRBD1 (5 bases). CDR1 is SGHDT, CDR2 YYEEEE, per germline. Trimming stripped 4 bases from V and 5 bases from J, with 11 bases between. The CDR3 loop spans 13 amino acids. The CDR3: CASSPGPQDTQYF. CDR3 nucleotide sequence: TGTGCCAGCAGCCCAGGGCCGCAAGATACGCAGTATTTT. Based on the CDR3 plus reference TRBV5-6 and TRBJ2-3, the full variable domain is DAGVTQSPTHLIKTRGQQVTLRCSPKSGHDTVSWYQQALGQGPQFIFQYYEEEERQRGNFPDRFSGHQFPNYSSELNVNALLLGDSALYLCASSPGPQDTQYFGPGTRLTVL.

J is TRBJ2-1 and V is TRBV10-1; D call uncertain. V gave up 2 bases and J gave up 9 bases, with 11 bases separating them. CDR3 length: 13 amino acids. Germline CDR1 reads WNHNN; CDR2 reads SYGVQD (reference sequence). CDR3 coding DNA: TGCGCCAGCAGTGAGGACTTAGCCTCTGAGCAGTTCTTC. This sequence encodes CASSEDLASEQFF.

This chain's CDR3 is CATSSRLAGTSYEQYF. In DNA form, the CDR3 reads TGTGCCACCAGCAGCCGACTAGCGGGGACCTCCTACGAGCAGTACTTC. V gene TRBV15 combines with J gene TRBJ2-7, with 11 positions matching TRBD2. Trimming at V came to 3 bases and at J to 0 bases, leaving 4 bases not matched to a gene. CDR3 size: 16 residues. Germline V CDR1 and CDR2: LNHNV, YYDKDF (reference sequence). The variable domain in full, completed from reference TRBV15 and TRBJ2-7, reads DAMVIQNPRYQVTQFGKPVTLSCSQTLNHNVMYWYQQKSSQAPKLLFHYYDKDFNNEADTPDNFQSRRPNTSFCFLDIRSPGLGDTAMYLCATSSRLAGTSYEQYFGPGTRLTVT.

The DNA of the CDR3 is TGTGCCAGCAGCTCGACTGAGGAAGAGACCCAGTACTTC. This sequence encodes CASSSTEEETQYF. The rearrangement joins TRBV7-9 to TRBJ2-5; D ambiguous. This CDR3 has 13 amino acids. Germline V lookup: CDR1 SEHNR, CDR2 FQNEAQ (reference sequence). V was shortened by 4 bases and J by 3 bases, with 9 bases between the two germline ends.

V and J are TRBV18 and TRBJ1-4; TRBD1 might be the D (6 bases). Germline CDR1 and CDR2: KGHSH and LQKENI. The V gene lost 2 bases and the J gene lost 7 bases, with 11 bases spanning the gap. The length of the CDR3 is 14 residues. The CDR3 spells CASSPGGWSEKLFF. CDR3 in DNA: TGTGCCAGCTCACCAGGGGGCTGGTCTGAAAAACTGTTTTTT.

The rearrangement links TRBV7-9 to TRBJ2-1; 10 positions agree with TRBD2. V dropped 6 bases and J dropped 6; count of bases not matched to a gene: 2. The V gene's germline CDR1 is SEHNR and CDR2 FQNEAQ (reference sequence). CDR3 length: 13 amino acids. The CDR3 nucleotides read TGTGCCAGCAGGGGACTAGCGATCAATGAGCAGTTCTTC. It encodes CASRGLAINEQFF. The complete variable domain, with remaining parts taken from reference TRBV7-9 and TRBJ2-1, reads DTGVSQNPRHKITKRGQNVTFRCDPISEHNRLYWYRQTLGQGPEFLTYFQNEAQLEKSRLLSDRFSAERPKGSFSTLEIQRTEQGDSAMYLCASRGLAINEQFFGPGTRLTVL.

The rearrangement links TRBV30 to TRBJ1-2, with D hard to call. The CDR3 is 13 residues long. V was clipped by 2 bases and J by 4 bases, with 11 bases between them. The V gene's germline CDR1 is GTSNPN and CDR2 SVGIG (reference sequence). CDR3 residues: CAWSPESLYGYTF. For the CDR3, the DNA is TGTGCCTGGAGTCCCGAGTCCCTCTATGGCTACACCTTC. The full variable domain, its missing parts supplied by reference TRBV30 and TRBJ1-2, is SQTIHQWPATLVQPVGSPLSLECTVEGTSNPNLYWYRQAAGRGLQLLFYSVGIGQISSEVPQNLSASRPQDRQFILSSKKLLLSDSGFYLCAWSPESLYGYTFGSGTRLTVV.

V gene TRBV23-1 combines with J gene TRBJ2-7; TRBD1 agrees at 8 bases. TRBV23-1 is marked as an open reading frame, function uncertain. This CDR3 is 16 amino acids long. J was trimmed by 3 bases and V by 4 bases; bases with no gene match: 11. DNA of the CDR3: TGCGCCAGCAGTCGACTTATTTGGACAGGGTACTACGAGCAGTACTTC. Translation: CASSRLIWTGYYEQYF.

The chain recombines TRBV2 with TRBJ1-2, with TRBD1 identical over 8 bases. CDR3 length: 15 amino acids. Germline V gene data show CDR1 as SNHLY and CDR2 as FYNNEI. V trimming: 8 bases; J trimming: 4 bases; junction bases outside the gene matches: 12. The CDR3: CASSPADRAGYGYTF. The CDR3 DNA reads as TGTGCCAGCTCACCCGCGGACAGGGCGGGCTATGGCTACACCTTC. Supplemented by reference TRBV2 and TRBJ1-2, the full variable domain reads EPEVTQTPSHQVTQMGQEVILRCVPISNHLYFYWYRQILGQKVEFLVSFYNNEISEKSEIFDDQFSVERPDGSNFTLKIRSTKLEDSAMYFCASSPADRAGYGYTFGSGTRLTVV.

The chain is built from TRBV20-1 and TRBJ1-2; the D is unclear. Germline CDR1 DFQATT, CDR2 SNEGSKA (reference sequence). Trimming stripped 0 bases from V and 5 bases from J, with 4 bases between. The CDR3 spans 11 residues. CDR3 coding DNA: TGCAGTGCTAGAGATAGTTATGGCTACACCTTC. Its protein is CSARDSYGYTF.

The V gene is TRBV19, the J gene TRBJ1-4; D ambiguous. Germline values: CDR1 LNHDA, CDR2 SQIVND (reference sequence). This CDR3 spans 15 amino acids. V lost 6 bases to trimming and J lost 6 bases, with 17 bases between them. The CDR3 sequence: CASSPPGAQYEKLFF. As DNA, the CDR3 is TGTGCCAGTAGCCCACCCGGAGCTCAGTATGAAAAACTGTTTTTT.

The chain carries TRBV18 and TRBJ2-1; TRBD2 aligns across 11 bases. There are 14 residues in the CDR3. Germline V gene lookup returns CDR1 KGHSH and CDR2 LQKENI. The J segment lost 9 bases and the V segment lost 1 base, leaving 2 bases of the junction unmatched. CDR3: CASSPLAGGTEQFF. The CDR3 nucleotides read TGTGCCAGCTCACCACTAGCGGGGGGGACTGAGCAGTTCTTC.

The chain joins TRBV25-1 to TRBJ2-2; a weak D match, TRBD1 (5 bases). In germline, CDR1 is MGHDK, CDR2 SYGVNS. There are 15 residues in the CDR3. V was clipped by 1 base and J by 5 bases, with 11 bases between them. In nucleotides, the CDR3 is TGTGCCAGCAGTGAATGGGGCTTCACTACCGGGGAGCTGTTTTTT. Protein sequence: CASSEWGFTTGELFF.

This rearrangement joins TRBV6-1 to TRBJ1-5, with 8 positions matching TRBD1. With 5 bases clipped from V and 3 bases from J, the junction kept 6 bases outside the gene matches. Germline assignment: CDR1 MNHNS and CDR2 SASEGT. This CDR3 contains 15 residues. The CDR3 nucleotides are TGTGCCAGCAGTTTAGGACAGGGCTTCAATCAGCCCCAGCATTTT. This sequence encodes CASSLGQGFNQPQHF.

The chain carries TRBV9 and TRBJ1-2, with 10 bases identical to TRBD1. The junction had 3 bases not matched to a gene; V was cut back by 2 bases and J by 5 bases. Per the germline V gene, CDR1 is SGDLS and CDR2 is YYNGEE. The CDR3 loop spans 14 amino acids. The CDR3 DNA reads TGTGCCAGCAGCGTCGGGACAGGGGAGTATGGCTACACCTTC. It codes for CASSVGTGEYGYTF.

V gene TRBV10-1 combines with J gene TRBJ1-2; the match to TRBD1 covers 7 bases. This CDR3 has 15 amino acids. The germline V gene encodes CDR1 WNHNN and CDR2 SYGVQD (reference sequence). With 7 bases clipped from V and 4 bases from J, the junction kept 12 bases outside the gene matches. The CDR3 is CASTQRSGQIYGYTF. The CDR3 DNA is TGCGCCAGCACCCAGCGGTCGGGACAGATCTATGGCTACACCTTC.

The V and J genes are TRBV6-4 and TRBJ1-1; D gene uncertain. The CDR3 extends over 13 amino acids. Germline V lookup: CDR1 MRHNA, CDR2 SNTAGT. Trimming cost V 5 bases and J 1 base, with 8 bases left between them. CDR3 sequence reads: CASSSLWNTEAFF. The DNA of the CDR3 is TGTGCCAGCAGTTCACTATGGAACACTGAAGCTTTCTTT.